This TCR beta chain was identified during a study of long-term antiretroviral therapy in people with HIV. Study-level points and caveats: In samples taken after ART, diversity increased but remained below transplant donor control levels.

The V end was cut by 0 bases, the J end by 0 bases, with 14 bases between. This CDR3 comprises 17 residues. CDR1 SGHNT and CDR2 YYREEE come from the germline V gene (reference sequence). Each specimen consisted of roughly 0.9-10 million cryopreserved PBMC prior to extraction of DNA. This was the immunoSEQ v3.0 assay at survey level. Repertoires were generated with immunoSEQ multiplex PCR, while TCRdb's copy carries only in-frame clones and drops some. In the table there are 15,000 to 20,000 clones, approximately 95% of which are singletons. As to this clone: Antigen unknown.

The clonotype originates from a man aged 30 to 39 with HIV. The chain has TRBV5-4 and TRBJ2-3; no clear D. Sequenced material: unsorted PBMCs, taken less than 11 years after starting antiretroviral therapy. CDR3 coding DNA: TGTGCCAGCAGCTTGGAGTTGGGCTCAGCTAGCACAGATACGCAGTATTTT. Translation gives CASSLELGSASTDTQYF.